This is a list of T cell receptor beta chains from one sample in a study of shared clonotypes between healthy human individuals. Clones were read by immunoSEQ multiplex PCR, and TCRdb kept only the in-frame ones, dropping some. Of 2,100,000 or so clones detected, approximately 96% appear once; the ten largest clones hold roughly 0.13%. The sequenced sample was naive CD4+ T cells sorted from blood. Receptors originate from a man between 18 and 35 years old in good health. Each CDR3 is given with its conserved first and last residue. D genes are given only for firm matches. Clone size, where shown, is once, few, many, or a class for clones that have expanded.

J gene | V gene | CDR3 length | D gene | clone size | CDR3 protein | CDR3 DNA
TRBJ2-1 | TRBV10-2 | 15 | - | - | CASSEWGGVVNEQFF | TGCGCCAGCAGTGAGTGGGGCGGGGTGGTGAATGAGCAGTTCTTC
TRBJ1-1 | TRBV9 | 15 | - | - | CASSVDRGKDTEAFF | TGTGCCAGCAGCGTAGATAGAGGGAAGGACACTGAAGCTTTCTTT
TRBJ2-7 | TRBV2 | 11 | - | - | CASSDGPEQYF | TGTGCCAGCAGTGACGGACCGGAGCAGTACTTC
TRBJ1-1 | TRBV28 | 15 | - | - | CASSSTGNENTEAFF | TGTGCCAGCAGTTCAACAGGGAATGAGAACACTGAAGCTTTCTTT
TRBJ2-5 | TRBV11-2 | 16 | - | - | CASSSWTYGRGETQYF | TGTGCCAGCAGCTCTTGGACCTACGGCCGAGGAGAGACCCAGTACTTC
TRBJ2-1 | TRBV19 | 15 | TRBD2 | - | CASSVAGLTYNEQFF | TGTGCCAGTAGTGTAGCGGGACTTACCTACAATGAGCAGTTCTTC
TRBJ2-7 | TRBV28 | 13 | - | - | CASSFTLSYEQYF | TGTGCCAGCAGTTTCACGCTCAGCTACGAGCAGTACTTC
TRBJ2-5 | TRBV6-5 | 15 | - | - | CASSYSSRDEETQYF | TGTGCCAGCAGTTACTCGTCTCGTGACGAAGAGACCCAGTACTTC
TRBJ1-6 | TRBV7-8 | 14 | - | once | CASSHDRDNSPLHF | TGTGCCAGCAGCCACGACAGAGATAATTCACCCCTCCACTTT
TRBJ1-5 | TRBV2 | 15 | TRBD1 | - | CASSPGQGTNQPQHF | TGTGCCAGCAGCCCCGGACAGGGGACGAATCAGCCCCAGCATTTT
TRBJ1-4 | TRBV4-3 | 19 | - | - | CASSQPFRDTPNKNEKLFF | TGCGCCAGCAGCCAGCCTTTCCGGGACACCCCTAACAAGAATGAAAAACTGTTTTTT
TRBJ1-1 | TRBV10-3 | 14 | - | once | CAITPGLMNTEAFF | TGTGCCATCACCCCGGGACTAATGAACACTGAAGCTTTCTTT
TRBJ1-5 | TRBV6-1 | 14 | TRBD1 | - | CASSGTGFNQPQHF | TGTGCCAGCAGTGGGACAGGGTTCAATCAGCCCCAGCATTTT
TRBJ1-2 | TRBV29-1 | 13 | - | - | CSVGGSSNYGYTF | TGCAGCGTTGGGGGCAGCTCTAACTATGGCTACACCTTC
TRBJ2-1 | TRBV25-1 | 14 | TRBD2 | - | CASQTGTSYNEQFF | TGTGCCAGCCAGACCGGGACTAGCTATAATGAGCAGTTCTTC
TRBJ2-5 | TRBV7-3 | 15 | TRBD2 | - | CASSLVAGSQETQYF | TGTGCCAGCAGCTTAGTAGCGGGGAGCCAAGAGACCCAGTACTTC
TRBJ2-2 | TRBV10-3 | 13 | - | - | CAIRTDGTGELFF | TGTGCCATCAGGACAGACGGCACCGGGGAGCTGTTTTTT
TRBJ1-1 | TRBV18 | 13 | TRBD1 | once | CASSPSTGAEAFF | TGTGCCAGCTCACCTTCAACAGGGGCTGAAGCTTTCTTT
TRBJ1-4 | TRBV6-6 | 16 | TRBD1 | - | CASSLPPGQKNEKLFF | TGTGCCAGCAGTTTGCCCCCGGGACAGAAAAATGAAAAACTGTTTTTT
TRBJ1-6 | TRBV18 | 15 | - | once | CASSPQISYNSPLHF | TGTGCCAGCTCACCCCAGATCTCCTATAATTCACCCCTCCACTTT
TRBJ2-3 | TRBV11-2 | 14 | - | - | CASSLWGSTDTQYF | TGTGCCAGCAGCTTATGGGGTAGCACAGATACGCAGTATTTT
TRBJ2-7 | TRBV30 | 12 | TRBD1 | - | CAWTGTGYEQYF | TGTGCCTGGACCGGGACAGGGTACGAGCAGTACTTC
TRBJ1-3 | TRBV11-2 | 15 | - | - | CASSSSTGTGNTIYF | TGTGCCAGCAGCTCAAGTACGGGTACTGGAAACACCATATATTTT
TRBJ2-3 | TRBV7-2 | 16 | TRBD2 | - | CASSLGLAGGTDTQYF | TGTGCCAGCAGCTTAGGTCTAGCGGGAGGCACAGATACGCAGTATTTT
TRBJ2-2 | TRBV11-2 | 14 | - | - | CASSLDGRTGELFF | TGTGCCAGCAGCTTAGATGGTAGGACCGGGGAGCTGTTTTTT
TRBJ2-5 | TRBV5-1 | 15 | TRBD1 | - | CASSPGQGRQETQYF | TGCGCCAGCAGCCCCGGACAGGGGCGCCAAGAGACCCAGTACTTC